The 4 T cell receptor beta chains below were found in one sample sequenced in a study of T cells after posttransplantation cyclophosphamide. Here immunoSEQ multiplex PCR was the method, and the copy in TCRdb shows in-frame clones only, minus some. This sample yields 45,000 to 65,000 clones, of which roughly 86% are seen a single time; about 2.6% belongs to the top ten. The sequencing input was PBMCs. The receptors shown here come from a man aged 30 to 39 with a blood cancer, CMV-positive, and with a related stem cell donor.

The genes are TRBV27 and TRBJ1-5; a weak D match, TRBD1 (6 bases). Germline CDR1 is MNHEY and CDR2 is SMNVEV (reference sequence). CDR3 size: 15 residues. The V gene lost 3 bases and the J gene lost 4 bases, with 13 bases spanning the gap. CDR3 bases: TGTGCCAGCAGTTTTTTCGGACAGAAAAATCAGCCCCAGCATTTT. This translates into CASSFFGQKNQPQHF.

The chain is built from TRBV7-9 and TRBJ1-1; 7 nucleotides line up with TRBD1. This CDR3 is built from 14 residues. Germline loops: CDR1 SEHNR, CDR2 FQNEAQ (reference sequence). Trimming took 6 bases from V and 1 from J; bases not matched to a gene: 5. The CDR3 region has the DNA TGTGCCAGCAGAGCAGGGACAGCGAACACTGAAGCTTTCTTT. Translating it yields CASRAGTANTEAFF.

V usage is TRBV19 and J usage is TRBJ2-5; tentative D call: TRBD1 (6 bases). The CDR3 length is 16 residues. V was clipped by 3 bases and J by 7 bases, with 21 bases between them. CDR1 is LNHDA and CDR2 is SQIVND in the germline V gene (reference sequence). The CDR3 is CASSILGARGRGTQYF. In nucleotides, the CDR3 is TGTGCCAGTAGTATTCTTGGGGCCAGGGGTCGAGGGACCCAGTACTTC.

The CDR3 spells CASRPPSSYEQYF. CDR3 in DNA: TGTGCCAGCAGACCGCCTAGCTCCTACGAGCAGTACTTC. This chain links TRBV27 with TRBJ2-7; D is unresolved. V shed 6 bases and J shed 0 bases, with 9 bases lying between them. Germline values: CDR1 MNHEY, CDR2 SMNVEV (reference sequence). The CDR3 has 13 amino acids.